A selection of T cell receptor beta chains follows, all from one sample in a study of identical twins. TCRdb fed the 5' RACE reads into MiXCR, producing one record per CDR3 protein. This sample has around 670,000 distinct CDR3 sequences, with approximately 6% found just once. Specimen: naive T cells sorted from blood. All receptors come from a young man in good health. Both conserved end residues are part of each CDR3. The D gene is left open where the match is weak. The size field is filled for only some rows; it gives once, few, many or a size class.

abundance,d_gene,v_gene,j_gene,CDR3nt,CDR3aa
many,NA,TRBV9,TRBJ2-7,TGTGCCAGCAGCACAACGGGGGCATCCTCCTACGAGCAGTACTTC,CASSTTGASSYEQYF
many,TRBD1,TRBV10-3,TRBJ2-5,TGTGCCATCAGGGGACAGGCGGACCAAGAGACCCAGTACTTC,CAIRGQADQETQYF
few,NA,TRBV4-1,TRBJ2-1,TGCGCCAGCAGCCCTGACCCGGGGGTAGACGAGCAGTTCTTC,CASSPDPGVDEQFF
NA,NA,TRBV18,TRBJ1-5,TGTGCCAGCTCACCTCAGGGGAACAGTCAGCCCCAGCATTTT,CASSPQGNSQPQHF
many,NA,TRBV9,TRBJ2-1,TGTGCCAGCAGCGTAGGGGGTGGGAACACCTACAATGAGCAGTTCTTC,CASSVGGGNTYNEQFF
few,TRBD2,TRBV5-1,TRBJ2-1,TGCGCCAGCAGCTTGGTCCTAGCGGAAATCTACAATGAGCAGTTCTTC,CASSLVLAEIYNEQFF
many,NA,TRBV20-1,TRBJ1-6,TGCAGTGCGGCAGGGGCTAATTCACCCCTCCACTTT,CSAAGANSPLHF
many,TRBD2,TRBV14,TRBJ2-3,TGTGCCAGCAGACGGACTAGCGGATATACAGATACGCAGTATTTT,CASRRTSGYTDTQYF
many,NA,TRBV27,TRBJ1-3,TGTGCCAGCAGTCTACTGGTCTCTGGAAACACCATATATTTT,CASSLLVSGNTIYF
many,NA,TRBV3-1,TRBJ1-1,TGTGCCAGCAGCCATCAGATTAACACTGAAGCTTTCTTT,CASSHQINTEAFF
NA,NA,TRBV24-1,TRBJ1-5,TGTGCCACCCAAGACTTAGACTTCAATCAGCCCCAGCATTTT,CATQDLDFNQPQHF
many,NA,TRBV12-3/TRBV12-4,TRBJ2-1,TGTGCCAGCATTGACGGCCGGATCTACAATGAGCAGTTCTTC,CASIDGRIYNEQFF
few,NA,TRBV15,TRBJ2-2,TGTGCCACCAGCAGAGATCACAGGGCGATCGCCGGGGAGCTGTTTTTT,CATSRDHRAIAGELFF
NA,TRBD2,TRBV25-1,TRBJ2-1,TGTGCCAGCGGTGGGACTAGCGGGGGGACCAATGAGCAGTTCTTC,CASGGTSGGTNEQFF
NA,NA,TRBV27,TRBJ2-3,TGTGCCACCCACGGGGCTAGCACAGATACGCAGTATTTT,CATHGASTDTQYF
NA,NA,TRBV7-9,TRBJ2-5,TGTCCCAGCAGCCCAACTACCACCCAGTACTTC,CPSSPTTTQYF
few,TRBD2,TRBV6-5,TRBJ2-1,TGTGCCAGCAGTTTGGGGGCGGAGCGGGAGTCGGGTGAGCAGTTCTTC,CASSLGAERESGEQFF
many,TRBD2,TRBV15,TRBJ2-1,TGTGCCACCAGCAGAGGTCTAGCGGGCGATGAGCAGTTCTTC,CATSRGLAGDEQFF
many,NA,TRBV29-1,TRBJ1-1,TGCAGCGTTGGACCAGTACAGGGTGAAGCTTTCTTT,CSVGPVQGEAFF
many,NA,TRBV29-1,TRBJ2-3,TGCAGCGTTGATGGGACTGGACTCACAGATACGCAGTATTTT,CSVDGTGLTDTQYF
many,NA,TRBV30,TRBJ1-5,TGTGCCTGGAGTGTCCAGTTCAATCAGCCCCAGCATTTT,CAWSVQFNQPQHF
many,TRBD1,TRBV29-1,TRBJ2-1,TGCAGCGTTTTTGGGACAGCGCCCTACAATGAGCAGTTCTTC,CSVFGTAPYNEQFF
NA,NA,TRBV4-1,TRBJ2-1,TGCGCCAGCAGCCACTCGGGGGCTCTTGGGACCTACAATGAGCAGTTCTTC,CASSHSGALGTYNEQFF
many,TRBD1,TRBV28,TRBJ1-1,TGTGCCAGCAGTCCCATAATGGGACAGGGGGAAGCTTTCTTT,CASSPIMGQGEAFF
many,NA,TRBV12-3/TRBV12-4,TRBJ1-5,TGTGCCAGCAGTTTAGCCGGGGCAGGGGGCAATCAGCCCCAGCATTTT,CASSLAGAGGNQPQHF
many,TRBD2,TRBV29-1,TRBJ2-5,TGCAGCGTGGCGGGAGAATCCCAGTACTTC,CSVAGESQYF
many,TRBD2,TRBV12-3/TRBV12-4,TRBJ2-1,TGTGCCAGCAGTTTAGGACTAGCGGGAGTGTGGAATGAGCAGTTCTTC,CASSLGLAGVWNEQFF
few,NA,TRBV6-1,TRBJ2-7,TGTGCCAGCAGCCCGGGCGGGTTGGCCTACGAGCAGTACTTC,CASSPGGLAYEQYF
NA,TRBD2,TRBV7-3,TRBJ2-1,TGTGCCAGCAGCTTTAGCGGGGCATCCTACAATGAGCAGTTCTTC,CASSFSGASYNEQFF
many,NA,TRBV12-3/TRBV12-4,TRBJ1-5,TGTGCCAGCAGTATGTGGGGTCCCAATCAGCCCCAGCATTTT,CASSMWGPNQPQHF
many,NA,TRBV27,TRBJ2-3,TGTGCCAGCAAAATTGACTACCCCACAGATACGCAGTATTTT,CASKIDYPTDTQYF
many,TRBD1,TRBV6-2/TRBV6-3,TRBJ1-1,TGTGCCAGCAGTTACTTTGGGACAGGGGTGGGAGGCACTGAAGCTTTCTTT,CASSYFGTGVGGTEAFF
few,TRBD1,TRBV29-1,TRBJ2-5,TGCAGCGTTGTAGAGGGGGCCGAGACCCAGTACTTC,CSVVEGAETQYF
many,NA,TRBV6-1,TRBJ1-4,TGTGCCAGCAGGGGTGCAACTAATGAAAAACTGTTTTTT,CASRGATNEKLFF